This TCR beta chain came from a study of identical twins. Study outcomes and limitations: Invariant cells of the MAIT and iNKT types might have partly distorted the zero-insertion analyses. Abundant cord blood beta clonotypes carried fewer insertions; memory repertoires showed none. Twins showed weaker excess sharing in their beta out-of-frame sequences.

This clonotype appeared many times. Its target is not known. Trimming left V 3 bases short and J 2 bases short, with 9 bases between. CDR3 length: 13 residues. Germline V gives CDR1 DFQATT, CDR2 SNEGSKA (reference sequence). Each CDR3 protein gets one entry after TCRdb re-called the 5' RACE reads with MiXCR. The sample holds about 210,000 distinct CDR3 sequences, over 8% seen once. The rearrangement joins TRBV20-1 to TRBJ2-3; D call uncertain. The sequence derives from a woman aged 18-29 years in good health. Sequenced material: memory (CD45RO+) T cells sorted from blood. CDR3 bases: TGCAGTGCTAGTGGGCTATACACAGATACGCAGTATTTT. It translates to CSASGLYTDTQYF.